Below, one T cell receptor beta chain is given with its context. The CDR3 length is 14 residues. The germline CDR1 and CDR2 sequences are SGHRS and YFSETQ. Trimming stripped 0 bases from V and 5 bases from J, with 11 bases between. This sample was taken from a study of cytomegalovirus exposure and HLA in healthy donors. This cohort consisted of healthy bone marrow donors. A multiplex PCR was run with 60 Vbeta primers and 13 Jbeta primers. Methods used by the authors: The authors later counted 65 million to 90 million unique TCR beta chains, roughly 10 million of them shared. The table came from immunoSEQ multiplex PCR; TCRdb's copy has only in-frame clones and leaves some out. That table furnishes V, J and clone size, whereas the DNA furnished D and trimming. The sample includes about 190,000 clones, 77% seen only once; the top ten take 2% to 2.5%.

The source material was PBMCs. The source of this sequence is a woman aged 25-40 years in good health and CMV-seropositive. The rearrangement links TRBV5-1 to TRBJ1-1; D is perhaps TRBD1 (6 bases). CDR3 region: CASSLGGRGTEAFF. In DNA form, the CDR3 reads TGCGCCAGCAGCTTGGGGGGGCGCGGGACTGAAGCTTTCTTT.